What follows are 18 T cell receptor beta chains derived from one specimen sequenced in a study of blood T cell repertoires in COVID-19 (dated by TCRdb to 2019 to 2021). Libraries were constructed by the immunoSEQ multiplex PCR assay. TCRdb retrieved this table from immuneACCESS and kept in-frame rearrangements only. Not all clones are present; in checked studies, unresolved V genes account for under half, and no reason is known for the remainder. The sample yields about 190,000 clones; over 70% were counted once. Roughly 17% of the sample comes from the top ten. Sequenced input: peripheral blood. These receptors came from a man aged 60-69 years with active or convalescent COVID-19.

This sequence joins TRBV28 and TRBJ1-6; maybe TRBD1 (6 bases). The CDR3 consists of 14 residues. CDR1 and CDR2 from the germline V gene are MDHEN and SYDVKM. The V end was cut by 6 bases, the J end by 4 bases, with 10 bases between. CDR3 coding DNA: TGTGCCAGCAGGGAACAGGGTTATAATTCACCCCTCCACTTT. Encoded protein: CASREQGYNSPLHF.

This sequence joins TRBV5-1 and TRBJ1-4; D may be TRBD1 (5 bases). Germline assignment: CDR1 SGHRS and CDR2 YFSETQ. CDR3 size: 14 residues. The V gene lost 9 bases and the J gene lost 5 bases, with 17 bases spanning the gap. In DNA form, the CDR3 reads TGCGCCACAGCCCCATGGGGCTTGAATGAAAAACTGTTTTTT. It yields the protein CATAPWGLNEKLFF.

The chain recombines TRBV21-1 with TRBJ2-7; the table's D call, TRBD2, was not checked against the DNA. TRBV21-1 is noted as a pseudogene. The CDR3 runs to 11 residues. The CDR3 spells CASSKHGEQYF. The CDR3, as DNA: TGTGCCAGCAGCAAACACGGCGAGCAGTACTTC.

The genes are TRBV28 and TRBJ1-2; 7 bases match TRBD1. In germline, CDR1 is MDHEN, CDR2 SYDVKM. CDR3 length: 12 amino acids. V was pared by 6 bases and J by 4 bases, with 2 bases of the junction left unmatched. CDR3 residues: CASRGDSYGYTF. DNA of the CDR3: TGTGCCAGCAGGGGGGACAGCTATGGCTACACCTTC.

J is TRBJ2-5 and V is TRBV7-9; D remains unclear. This CDR3 region has 15 residues. Trimming left V 1 base short and J 1 base short, with 10 bases between. Germline V gene lookup returns CDR1 SEHNR and CDR2 FQNEAQ (reference sequence). As DNA, the CDR3 is TGTGCCAGCAGCTTAGTAGGCAGCGCCCAAGAGACCCAGTACTTC. This encodes CASSLVGSAQETQYF.

This clone was found a few times. This chain links TRBV6-5 with TRBJ2-2; TRBD2 is a possible D gene (5 bases). The V end was cut by 4 bases, the J end by 7 bases, with 19 bases between. This CDR3 spans 16 amino acids. Germline-derived CDR1 and CDR2 are MNHEY and SVGAGI. The CDR3: CASSSPGRGRIGELFF. CDR3 DNA: TGTGCCAGCAGTTCCCCCGGCCGAGGGAGAATCGGGGAGCTGTTTTTT.

V usage is TRBV28 and J usage is TRBJ2-3; 7 bases map to TRBD2. Germline CDR1 MDHEN, CDR2 SYDVKM. The CDR3 is 14 amino acids. After removal of 11 bases from V and 0 bases from J, the junction contained 8 bases not matched to a gene. In DNA, the CDR3 is TGTGCCGGGAGGGCAGCGGGGAGCACAGATACGCAGTATTTT. Translated, it gives CAGRAAGSTDTQYF. The variable domain in full, with the rest retrieved from reference TRBV28 and TRBJ2-3, is DVKVTQSSRYLVKRTGEKVFLECVQDMDHENMFWYRQDPGLGLRLIYFSYDVKMKEKGDIPEGYSVSREKKERFSLILESASTNQTSMYLCAGRAAGSTDTQYFGPGTRLTVL.

This clone was detected once. The CDR3 DNA sequence: TGTGCCAGCAGAGCCCGACTAGCGGGAGTCGCCGAGCAGTTCTTC. It encodes CASRARLAGVAEQFF. The chain has TRBV7-8 and TRBJ2-1, with 12 bases lining up with TRBD2. V lost 6 bases, J lost 10 bases, and 10 bases stayed unmatched. The CDR3 totals 15 residues. CDR1 is SGHVS and CDR2 is FQNEAQ in the germline V gene. Full variable domain (missing parts from reference TRBV7-8 and TRBJ2-1): GAGVSQSPRYKVAKRGQDVALRCDPISGHVSLFWYQQALGQGPEFLTYFQNEAQLDKSGLPSDRFFAERPEGSVSTLKIQRTQQEDSAVYLCASRARLAGVAEQFFGPGTRLTVL.

This chain uses TRBV4-3 with TRBJ2-5; possibly TRBD1 for D (5 bases). This CDR3 region has 15 residues. V dropped 4 bases and J dropped 2 bases, with 14 bases sitting between them. In germline, CDR1 is LGHNA, CDR2 YSLEER. The CDR3 protein is CASSPYQGSQETQYF. The CDR3 DNA sequence: TGCGCCAGCAGCCCATACCAGGGCTCTCAAGAGACCCAGTACTTC.

The genes are TRBV28 and TRBJ1-6, with D tentatively TRBD1 (6 bases). The V gene's germline CDR1 is MDHEN and CDR2 SYDVKM. V lost 5 bases to trimming and J lost 5 bases, with 28 bases between them. The CDR3 length is 20 residues. CDR3 residues: CASSPPAGGAGSIHNSPLHF. The CDR3 bases are TGTGCCAGCAGTCCCCCTGCGGGGGGCGCAGGATCAATACATAATTCACCCCTCCACTTT.

The chain has TRBV9 and TRBJ2-1, with 14 positions matching TRBD2. The CDR3 runs to 18 residues. The junction had 11 bases not matched to a gene; V was cut back by 3 bases and J by 6 bases. Germline assignment: CDR1 SGDLS and CDR2 YYNGEE. As DNA, the CDR3 is TGTGCCAGCAGCGGCCTTCGGACTAGCGGGAGGCCCCTCAATGAGCAGTTCTTC. It yields the protein CASSGLRTSGRPLNEQFF.

The V gene is TRBV5-4, the J gene TRBJ1-2; 7 bases are shared with TRBD1. CDR1 SGHNT and CDR2 YYREEE come from the germline V gene (reference sequence). V lost 3 bases to trimming and J lost 4 bases; unmatched junction nucleotides: 6. CDR3 length: 14 residues. This CDR3 is CASSSDRVGYGYTF. CDR3 in DNA: TGTGCCAGCAGCTCCGACAGGGTCGGCTATGGCTACACCTTC.

The gene calls are TRBV5-4 and TRBJ2-7, with 9 positions matching TRBD1. The J segment lost 5 bases and the V segment lost 3 bases, leaving 3 bases of the junction unmatched. Looked up from germline, CDR1 is SGHNT and CDR2 is YYREEE (reference sequence). The CDR3 is 13 residues long. This CDR3 reads CASSSTGGNEQYF. CDR3 coding DNA: TGTGCCAGCAGCTCCACAGGGGGCAACGAGCAGTACTTC.

V and J are TRBV7-9 and TRBJ2-1; 8 bases line up with TRBD1. Germline V gives CDR1 SEHNR, CDR2 FQNEAQ (reference sequence). There are 15 residues in the CDR3. J was trimmed by 7 bases and V by 4 bases; bases with no gene match: 9. Written as DNA, the CDR3 is TGTGCCAGCAGCTCTCGACAGGGACAGGAAAATGAGCAGTTCTTC. The encoded protein is CASSSRQGQENEQFF.

The chain combines TRBV10-3 with TRBJ2-7, with TRBD1 matching 7 bases. Per germline, CDR1 ENHRY and CDR2 SYGVKD. The CDR3 is made up of 14 amino acids. With 6 bases clipped from V and 2 bases from J, the junction kept 7 bases outside the gene matches. CDR3 amino acids: CAISKGQNTYEQYF. In DNA, the CDR3 is TGTGCCATCAGCAAGGGACAGAACACCTACGAGCAGTACTTC.

This clone was counted only a few times. The genes are TRBV11-2 and TRBJ2-7; 8 bases line up with TRBD2. Unmatched junction bases numbered 1, after V lost 0 bases and J lost 0 bases. This CDR3 has 15 residues. Per the germline V gene, CDR1 is SGHAT and CDR2 is FQNNGV. CDR3 amino acids: CASSLESGSSYEQYF. The CDR3 DNA follows: TGTGCCAGCAGCTTAGAGAGCGGGAGCTCCTACGAGCAGTACTTC.

The chain joins TRBV6-5 to TRBJ2-2, with TRBD1 matching 8 bases. The germline V gene encodes CDR1 MNHEY and CDR2 SVGAGI. V lost 7 bases and J lost 6; bases outside the gene matches: 4. The CDR3 has 13 amino acids. In DNA form, the CDR3 reads TGTGCCAGCATCCGCAGGGGGCCCGGGGAGCTGTTTTTT. Translated: CASIRRGPGELFF.

The chain is built from TRBV6-2 or TRBV6-3 and TRBJ1-4; D is perhaps TRBD1 (6 bases). V lost 3 bases and J 7 bases, leaving 12 bases between the germline ends. The CDR3 spans 14 residues. Germline-derived CDR1 and CDR2 are MNHEY and SVGEGT. The CDR3 spells CASSYAGASEKLFF. The CDR3, as DNA: TGTGCCAGCAGTTATGCGGGGGCGAGTGAAAAACTGTTTTTT.